This TCR beta chain was retrieved from a study of T cell responses to AZD1222 COVID-19 vaccine. Study-wide points: None of the repertoires were sampled until the peak T cell response had passed. Donors skewed white British and female; clonal diversity was possibly underestimated. The span of vaccine-associated CD4 TCRs extended across spike, with dominance at 160-218 and 743-854.

Details on this clone: Its matching antigen is unknown.

The method was immunoSEQ multiplex PCR; TCRdb's version includes in-frame clones alone and lacks a portion of them. Altogether 140,000 to 150,000 clones are present, around 85% being singletons, with the ten largest covering less than 9.5%. Sequences were derived from peripheral blood, sampled on day 0 of AZD1222 vaccination. The receptor's source is an adult in good health.

CDR3 amino acids: CASSQDVRNEQFF. Written as DNA, the CDR3 is TGTGCCAGCAGCCAAGATGTACGCAATGAGCAGTTCTTC. The chain has TRBV3-1 (or the pseudogene TRBV3-2) and TRBJ2-1; no clear D. Germline loops: CDR1 LGHDT, CDR2 YNNKEL (reference sequence). V was pared by 0 bases and J by 6 bases, with 6 bases between. There are 13 residues in the CDR3.